What follows is one T cell receptor (beta chain) and its context. Scientists amplified the TCR beta CDR3 regions from RNA transcripts. Investigators did first-round RT-PCR with HTBI primers, then second-round multiplex PCR. A single record per CDR3 protein comes from TCRdb applying MiXCR to the multiplex PCR reads. The data contain about 740,000 distinct CDR3 sequences, roughly 41% of them singletons. V was clipped by 5 bases and J by 6 bases; unmatched bases: 6. The germline V gene encodes CDR1 SEHNR and CDR2 FQNEAQ (reference sequence). This CDR3 is 14 amino acids long. It was from under 13 ml of fresh peripheral blood that the PBMCs came. The data belong to a study of Graves' ophthalmopathy and Graves' hyperthyroidism.

This sequence was found in an adult man with Graves' ophthalmopathy. The V and J genes are TRBV7-9 and TRBJ2-5, with TRBD1 identical over 10 bases. Sequencing was done on a sample of peripheral blood. In nucleotides, the CDR3 is TGTGCCAGCAGCCAGACAGGGGGCGCGAAGACCCAGTACTTC. It translates to CASSQTGGAKTQYF.